This T cell receptor (beta chain) was identified in a study of blood T cells in healthy people across ages. The second PCR ran about 7 to 12 cycles with a sample-barcoded 5' primer and J-beta primers. TCRdb independently ran MiXCR on the 5' RACE reads; one entry per CDR3 protein. Of 1.5 million to 2 million distinct CDR3 sequences in the sample, roughly 52% are singletons; the top ten hold 2% to 2.5%. As for this clonotype: Its antigen is unknown.

CDR1 and CDR2 (germline): MNHNY, SVGAGI (reference sequence). The CDR3 sequence is 15 residues long. Deletions cut 2 bases from V and 6 bases from J, with 14 bases between. General observations from the study: TCR beta diversity per million T cells fell roughly linearly with age.

The specimen sequenced was blood. The V gene is TRBV6-6, the J gene TRBJ1-5; TRBD1 might be the D (5 bases). The source is a woman aged 40 to 50 in good health. CDR3 in DNA: TGTGCCAGCAGTTACGGTAGGGGATTAGGTCAGCCCCAGCATTTT. Translated, it gives CASSYGRGLGQPQHF.